This T cell receptor beta chain stems from a study of blood T cell repertoires in COVID-19. Produced via immunoSEQ multiplex PCR; TCRdb's table is partial and in-frame only. The sample lists 300,000 to 400,000 clones, approximately 86% occurring once. Sequenced: peripheral blood. The sequence was obtained from a human donor in a cohort sampled during active COVID-19.

In DNA form, the CDR3 reads TGTGCCATCAGTGAGGTCCTTGGGACAGGGAGCTCCTACGAGCAGTACTTC. Translating gives CAISEVLGTGSSYEQYF. The chain joins TRBV10-3 to TRBJ2-7; 9 bases are a match to TRBD1. Looked up from germline, CDR1 is ENHRY and CDR2 is SYGVKD. V was clipped by 2 bases and J by 0 bases; unmatched bases: 8. This CDR3 comprises 17 residues.